This T cell receptor beta chain was recorded in a study of OX40 agonist ivuxolimab in advanced cancers. Turning to the study itself: Mean age about 60 years, range about 20 to 79; around 80% male. Findings of the study overall: On average, CD8+ T cells showed a greater number of expanded clones than CD4+. Normalized T-cell clonal expansion was also low in a subset of nonresponders.

Clones were read by immunoSEQ multiplex PCR, and TCRdb kept only the in-frame ones, dropping some. The sample has 130,000 or so clones, 93% seen once. Notes on this clone: The antigen remains unidentified.

V dropped 11 bases and J dropped 3; count of bases not matched to a gene: 4. The CDR3 contains 13 residues. Germline CDR1 is MNHNY and CDR2 is SVGAGI (reference sequence). The J gene is TRBJ1-6, the V gene TRBV6-6; 7 nucleotides line up with TRBD1. This specimen consisted of CD4+ or CD8+ T cells sorted from blood, obtained in a trial of the OX40 agonist ivuxolimab. This TCR was recovered from an adult with an advanced solid tumor such as melanoma, head and neck, liver or kidney cancer. The CDR3: CAHRDSYNSPLHF. DNA for the CDR3: TGTGCCCACAGGGACAGCTATAATTCACCCCTCCACTTT.